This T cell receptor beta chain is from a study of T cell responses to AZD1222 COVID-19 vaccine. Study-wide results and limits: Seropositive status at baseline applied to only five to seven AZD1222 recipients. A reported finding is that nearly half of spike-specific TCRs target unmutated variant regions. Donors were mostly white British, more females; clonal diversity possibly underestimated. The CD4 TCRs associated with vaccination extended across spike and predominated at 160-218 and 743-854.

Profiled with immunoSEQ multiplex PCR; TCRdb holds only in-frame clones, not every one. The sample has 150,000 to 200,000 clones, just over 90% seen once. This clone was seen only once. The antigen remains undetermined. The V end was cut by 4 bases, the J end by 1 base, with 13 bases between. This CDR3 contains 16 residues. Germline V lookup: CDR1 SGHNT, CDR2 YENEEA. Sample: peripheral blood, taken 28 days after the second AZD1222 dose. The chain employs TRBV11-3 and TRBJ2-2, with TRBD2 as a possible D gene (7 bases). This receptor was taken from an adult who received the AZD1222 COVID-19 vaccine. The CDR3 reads CASSWGGAGNTGELFF. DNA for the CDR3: TGTGCCAGCAGCTGGGGGGGGGCCGGGAACACCGGGGAGCTGTTTTTT.